This T cell receptor (beta chain) was recorded in a study of blood T cell repertoires in COVID-19. The count of this clone is one. This table comes from immunoSEQ multiplex PCR, and its TCRdb copy is limited to in-frame clones, with some not included. The repertoire holds 85,000 to 110,000 clones, approximately 80% seen once, with roughly 13% in the top ten. Looked up from germline, CDR1 is SQVTM and CDR2 is ANQGSEA. V trimming: 4 bases; J trimming: 5 bases; junction bases outside the gene matches: 5. The CDR3 spans 14 residues. The sequenced sample consisted of peripheral blood. V and J are TRBV29-1 and TRBJ1-1, with 12 bases that match TRBD1. The sequence came from a human donor in a cohort sampled during active or convalescent COVID-19. This CDR3 reads CSVVGTGGGTEAFF. The CDR3, as DNA: TGCAGCGTTGTAGGGACAGGGGGCGGAACTGAAGCTTTCTTT.